These 26 T cell receptor beta chains share one sample of origin, sequenced in a study of neurological immune-mediated disorders. TCRdb fed the 5' RACE reads into MiXCR, producing one record per CDR3 protein. In the table there are roughly 17,000 distinct CDR3 sequences, around 9% of which are singletons. Material for sequencing was CD8+ T cells from blood. The receptors were sampled from a man aged 50-60 years in good health.

In its sample, this clonotype was seen many times. The chain is built from TRBV15 and TRBJ2-7, with 9 bases that match TRBD1. Germline CDR1 and CDR2: LNHNV and YYDKDF (reference sequence). Germline trimming cut 3 bases from V and 1 base from J; bases unmatched to any gene: 1. This CDR3 has 14 residues. The CDR3 loop is CATSSGTGSYEQYF. The DNA of the CDR3 is TGTGCCACCAGCAGTGGGACAGGGTCCTACGAGCAGTACTTC. The full variable domain, its missing parts supplied by reference TRBV15 and TRBJ2-7, is DAMVIQNPRYQVTQFGKPVTLSCSQTLNHNVMYWYQQKSSQAPKLLFHYYDKDFNNEADTPDNFQSRRPNTSFCFLDIRSPGLGDTAMYLCATSSGTGSYEQYFGPGTRLTVT.

This clonotype was seen repeatedly, ten times or more. The chain recombines TRBV29-1 with TRBJ2-3; maybe TRBD2 (6 bases). Germline V lookup: CDR1 SQVTM, CDR2 ANQGSEA. Deletions cut 8 bases from V and 4 bases from J, with 16 bases between. There are 13 residues in the CDR3. The CDR3 DNA sequence: TGCAGCCTTCTAGGAGGGGAAGCAGATACGCAGTATTTT. This translates into CSLLGGEADTQYF.

At least ten counts were recorded for this clonotype. The rearrangement joins TRBV29-1 to TRBJ1-2, with 7 bases that match TRBD1. In germline, CDR1 is SQVTM, CDR2 ANQGSEA. V shed 6 bases and J 3 bases; nucleotides not matched to a gene: 1. The CDR3 runs 11 residues. CDR3 sequence reads: CSVGTDYGYTF. In DNA form, the CDR3 reads TGCAGCGTCGGGACAGACTATGGCTACACCTTC.

This clonotype has ten or more counts. This chain links TRBV5-6 with TRBJ2-1, with D uncertain. Germline V CDR1 and CDR2: SGHDT, YYEEEE. V was shortened by 4 bases and J by 6 bases, with 11 bases between the two germline ends. This CDR3 is 13 amino acids long. CDR3 coding DNA: TGTGCCAGCAGCGTCTCAGACCCCAATGAGCAGTTCTTC. Residues: CASSVSDPNEQFF.

This clonotype was observed at least ten times. In DNA form, the CDR3 reads TGTGCCAGCAGCTGGAGCCTACTGGGAGGGGGCACAGATACGCAGTATTTT. Translation gives CASSWSLLGGGTDTQYF. This chain connects TRBV5-6 to TRBJ2-3; 7 bases fit TRBD2. V trimming: 3 bases; J trimming: 1 base; junction bases outside the gene matches: 11. There are 17 residues in the CDR3. Germline V gene data show CDR1 as SGHDT and CDR2 as YYEEEE. Variable domain in full (rest from reference TRBV5-6 and TRBJ2-3): DAGVTQSPTHLIKTRGQQVTLRCSPKSGHDTVSWYQQALGQGPQFIFQYYEEEERQRGNFPDRFSGHQFPNYSSELNVNALLLGDSALYLCASSWSLLGGGTDTQYFGPGTRLTVL.

This clonotype occurred many times. In nucleotides, the CDR3 is TGCAGTGCGAGACGGGCCGGCCACGAGCAGTACTTC. Encoded protein: CSARRAGHEQYF. The rearrangement uses TRBV20-1 and TRBJ2-7; no firm D call. Germline V gene data show CDR1 as DFQATT and CDR2 as SNEGSKA (reference sequence). With 6 bases removed from V and 5 bases from J, the gap between germline ends came to 14 bases. The CDR3 consists of 12 residues.

The sample holds many counts of this clonotype. V and J are TRBV27 and TRBJ1-1; D may be TRBD1 (5 bases). The CDR3 extends over 15 amino acids. V lost 1 base and J lost 0, with 9 bases in between. Germline values: CDR1 MNHEY, CDR2 SMNVEV (reference sequence). The CDR3 DNA reads TGTGCCAGCAGTTTATGGGGGACGATGAACACTGAAGCTTTCTTT. It yields the protein CASSLWGTMNTEAFF.

This clonotype was counted at least ten times. This chain joins TRBV28 and TRBJ2-1, with 9 positions matching TRBD1. CDR1 is MDHEN, CDR2 SYDVKM, per germline. V trimming: 8 bases; J trimming: 1 base; junction bases outside the gene matches: 9. The CDR3 covers 16 residues. The CDR3: CASGEWTGVSYNEQFF. The DNA for the CDR3 is TGTGCCAGCGGGGAGTGGACAGGGGTTTCCTACAATGAGCAGTTCTTC.

The chain recombines TRBV4-1 with TRBJ2-1; perhaps TRBD1 as D (6 bases). The germline CDR1 and CDR2 sequences are MGHRA and YSYEKL. The V end was cut by 1 base, the J end by 4 bases, with 14 bases between. CDR3 length: 16 amino acids. The CDR3: CASSQVGAEEYNEQFF. The CDR3 nucleotides read TGCGCCAGCAGCCAAGTGGGGGCAGAAGAATACAATGAGCAGTTCTTC.

This clonotype was counted at least ten times. The genes are TRBV9 and TRBJ2-7; D is tentatively TRBD1 or TRBD2 (6 bases each). CDR1 and CDR2 from the germline V gene are SGDLS and YYNGEE. Trimming cost V 0 bases and J 5 bases, with 9 bases left between them. The CDR3 loop spans 13 amino acids. CDR3 in DNA: TGTGCCAGCAGCGTAGGTGGGGGGCACGAGCAGTACTTC. Translation: CASSVGGGHEQYF. The entire variable domain, with the rest obtained from reference TRBV9 and TRBJ2-7, is as follows: DSGVTQTPKHLITATGQRVTLRCSPRSGDLSVYWYQQSLDQGLQFLIQYYNGEERAKGNILERFSAQQFPDLHSELNLSSLELGDSALYFCASSVGGGHEQYFGPGTRLTVT.

The table lists this clonotype with many counts. The rearrangement uses TRBV7-9 and TRBJ2-7; D call uncertain. The CDR3 is made up of 13 amino acids. The germline V and J ends were trimmed by 6 bases and 4 bases, with 13 bases remaining between them. Germline assignment: CDR1 SEHNR and CDR2 FQNEAQ (reference sequence). The CDR3 loop is CASSYNGPYEQYF. CDR3 bases: TGTGCCAGCAGTTACAACGGTCCTTACGAGCAGTACTTC.

This clonotype was counted at least ten times. The gene calls are TRBV5-1 and TRBJ2-7; D not certain. The CDR3 extends over 14 amino acids. Trimming left V 0 bases short and J 2 bases short, with 9 bases between. The germline gives CDR1 SGHRS, CDR2 YFSETQ. CDR3 loop: CASSLDRAAYEQYF. DNA for the CDR3: TGCGCCAGCAGCTTGGACCGGGCAGCCTACGAGCAGTACTTC.

This clonotype has ten or more counts. The chain uses TRBV20-1 and TRBJ2-1, with D unresolved. The CDR3 runs to 11 residues. V dropped 0 bases and J dropped 8 bases, with 5 bases sitting between them. The V gene's germline CDR1 is DFQATT and CDR2 SNEGSKA (reference sequence). This CDR3 is CSAREGYEQFF. The CDR3, as DNA: TGCAGTGCTAGAGAGGGTTATGAGCAGTTCTTC.

This clonotype was counted ten times or more. V is TRBV7-2 and J is TRBJ1-1; the D is unclear. The germline CDR1 and CDR2 sequences are SGHTA and FQGNSA. The CDR3 sequence is 12 residues long. The ends were cut back, 4 bases at V and 6 bases at J, with 9 bases in the middle. CDR3 loop: CASSWGVAEAFF. CDR3 nucleotides: TGTGCCAGCAGCTGGGGAGTCGCTGAAGCTTTCTTT. Complete variable domain (other parts from reference TRBV7-2 and TRBJ1-1): GAGVSQSPSNKVTEKGKDVELRCDPISGHTALYWYRQSLGQGLEFLIYFQGNSAPDKSGLPSDRFSAERTGGSVSTLTIQRTQQEDSAVYLCASSWGVAEAFFGQGTRLTVV.

This clonotype was counted many times. This sequence joins TRBV12-3 or TRBV12-4 and TRBJ2-5; 7 positions agree with TRBD1. The CDR3 is 14 residues long. V trimming: 6 bases; J trimming: 5 bases; junction bases outside the gene matches: 9. The CDR3 DNA sequence: TGTGCCAGCAGACCTGGGACAGACCCTGAGACCCAGTACTTC. Translating gives CASRPGTDPETQYF.

This clonotype appeared many times. This chain links TRBV5-1 with TRBJ2-1; D is possibly TRBD1 (6 bases). The ends were cut back, 0 bases at V and 0 bases at J, with 13 bases in the middle. The CDR3 is 17 amino acids. Germline CDR1 is SGHRS and CDR2 is YFSETQ. The DNA for the CDR3 is TGCGCCAGCAGCTTGGCCGGGGCAGGGGTCTCCTACAATGAGCAGTTCTTC. This codes for CASSLAGAGVSYNEQFF.

This clonotype was counted at least ten times. This chain links TRBV11-1 with TRBJ2-1; a weak D match, TRBD2 (5 bases). CDR1 and CDR2 (germline): SGHAT, FQDESV (reference sequence). The length of the CDR3 is 13 residues. V was clipped by 1 base and J by 6 bases, with 7 bases between them. CDR3 bases: TGTGCCAGCAGCTTAGGAGGGTCCAATGAGCAGTTCTTC. It translates to CASSLGGSNEQFF.

This clonotype was counted ten times or more. The chain has TRBV9 and TRBJ2-2; D not resolved. Germline CDR1 reads SGDLS; CDR2 reads YYNGEE. This CDR3 region has 14 residues. The germline V and J ends were trimmed by 4 bases and 4 bases, with 11 bases remaining between them. CDR3 region: CASSPDLFTGELFF. Written as DNA, the CDR3 is TGTGCCAGCAGCCCAGACCTGTTCACCGGGGAGCTGTTTTTT.

This clonotype was counted ten times or more. The genes are TRBV4-2 and TRBJ2-1; 7 bases match TRBD1. Losses at the gene ends were 2 bases for V and 8 bases for J; bases not matched to a gene: 18. Germline CDR1 LGHNA, CDR2 YNFKEQ. The CDR3 is made up of 18 amino acids. CDR3 nucleotides: TGTGCCAGCAGCCAACGCCGGCCCCTGACAGGGTTCTCCGATGAGCAGTTCTTC. As protein: CASSQRRPLTGFSDEQFF.

This clonotype was found many times. This chain uses TRBV19 with TRBJ2-7, with 7 nucleotides matching TRBD1. The germline gives CDR1 LNHDA, CDR2 SQIVND (reference sequence). J gave up 2 bases and V 0 bases, and 4 bases lay outside the gene matches. The CDR3 consists of 15 residues. CDR3 coding DNA: TGTGCCAGTAGTATAGAAGACAGGGACACCTACGAGCAGTACTTC. This sequence encodes CASSIEDRDTYEQYF.

This clonotype was seen at least ten times. This chain links TRBV11-2 with TRBJ2-5, with D uncertain. Trimming pared 6 bases from V and 1 base from J, leaving 12 bases between. Germline CDR1 and CDR2: SGHAT and FQNNGV. The CDR3 has 14 amino acids. Written as DNA, the CDR3 is TGTGCCAGCAGTCCGACTCTCCTCCAAGAGACCCAGTACTTC. Its translation: CASSPTLLQETQYF. Supplemented by reference TRBV11-2 and TRBJ2-5, the full variable domain reads EAGVAQSPRYKIIEKRQSVAFWCNPISGHATLYWYQQILGQGPKLLIQFQNNGVVDDSQLPKDRFSAERLKGVDSTLKIQPAKLEDSAVYLCASSPTLLQETQYFGPGTRLLVL.

The chain joins TRBV14 to TRBJ2-1; 7 positions agree with TRBD2. This CDR3 contains 17 residues. The ends lost 5 bases at V and 7 bases at J; junction bases unmatched: 17. From germline, CDR1 is SGHDN and CDR2 FVKESK. This chain's CDR3 is CASSEPSGGGPLNEQFF. DNA for the CDR3: TGTGCCAGCAGCGAACCTAGCGGAGGAGGGCCACTTAATGAGCAGTTCTTC. The full variable domain, in which reference TRBV14 and TRBJ2-1 provide the parts outside the CDR3, is EAGVTQFPSHSVIEKGQTVTLRCDPISGHDNLYWYRRVMGKEIKFLLHFVKESKQDESGMPNNRFLAERTGGTYSTLKVQPAELEDSGVYFCASSEPSGGGPLNEQFFGPGTRLTVL.

This clonotype was observed at least ten times. The chain recombines TRBV6-5 with TRBJ2-3, with a tentative D call TRBD1 (6 bases). The length of the CDR3 is 14 residues. Germline V gene sequence: CDR1 MNHEY, CDR2 SVGAGI. V was trimmed by 2 bases and J by 8 bases, leaving 14 bases between them. Here the CDR3 reads CASSYGQGIGTQYF. In DNA form, the CDR3 reads TGTGCCAGCAGTTACGGCCAGGGGATCGGTACGCAGTATTTT.

The sample holds many counts of this clonotype. This chain joins TRBV29-1 and TRBJ2-3, with 7 bases fitting TRBD2. Germline V gene data show CDR1 as SQVTM and CDR2 as ANQGSEA. The CDR3 sequence is 14 residues long. V lost 3 bases, J lost 3 bases, and 6 bases stayed unmatched. CDR3: CSVDWEGRTDTQYF. The CDR3 DNA follows: TGCAGCGTTGATTGGGAGGGAAGAACAGATACGCAGTATTTT.

This chain joins TRBV11-2 and TRBJ2-1; 7 positions agree with TRBD2. CDR1 SGHAT and CDR2 FQNNGV come from the germline V gene. The CDR3 has 14 amino acids. V lost 7 bases to trimming and J lost 0 bases; unmatched junction nucleotides: 3. CDR3 amino acids: CASKRGDSYNEQFF. The DNA for the CDR3 is TGTGCCAGCAAACGGGGGGACTCCTACAATGAGCAGTTCTTC.

This clonotype was observed many times. V gene TRBV29-1 combines with J gene TRBJ2-7; possible D gene TRBD2, 5 bases. Trimming cost V 3 bases and J 2 bases, with 23 bases left between them. Germline assignment: CDR1 SQVTM and CDR2 ANQGSEA. The CDR3 extends over 17 amino acids. This CDR3 reads CSVELGVGTTTPYEQYF. Written as DNA, the CDR3 is TGCAGCGTTGAGCTCGGGGTGGGAACTACTACTCCCTACGAGCAGTACTTC.